Sequencing of this T cell receptor beta chain was carried out in a study of blood T cell repertoires in COVID-19. Generated by immunoSEQ multiplex PCR, the TCRdb table keeps only in-frame clones and is missing some. The sample has hundreds of thousands of clones; around 89% are singletons. The CDR3 spans 16 residues. Germline V gene data show CDR1 as SGHNT and CDR2 as YYREEE (reference sequence). V dropped 2 bases and J dropped 2; count of bases not matched to a gene: 6. The specimen was peripheral blood. The clonotype comes from a woman in her thirties with acute or convalescent COVID-19. The chain uses TRBV5-4 and TRBJ2-3; 9 nucleotides agree with TRBD2. DNA for the CDR3: TGTGCCAGCAGCTTCACTGGCGGGGGGGCCACAGATACGCAGTATTTT. Its protein product is CASSFTGGGATDTQYF.